One and the same sample provided the 17 T cell receptor beta chains below, sequenced in a study of CD8+CD57+ T cells in acquired aplastic anemia (dated by TCRdb to the late 2010s). Patients chosen for sequencing had shown expansion of CD8+CD57+ cells by flow cytometry. TCRdb names Illumina HiSeq 2000 as the instrument used. Profiling of TCR beta VDJ combinations and CDR3 sequences used genomic DNA as the template. TCRdb reprocessing: public reads trimmed at Q25 with fastp, clones called with MiXCR, in-frame beta chains kept. Entries that share a CDR3 protein sequence are merged under the most common genes and DNA. Present in this sample are 150,000 to 200,000 distinct CDR3 sequences, more than 40% of which were seen just once. The ten most abundant clones make up more than 30% of the sample. The specimen was sorted CD4+, CD8+, or CD8+CD57+ T cells (not recorded which) from PBMCs. These receptors were taken from a human donor with aplastic anemia.

This clonotype was observed at least ten times. This rearrangement joins TRBV11-2 to TRBJ2-7, with a possible D match to TRBD1 (5 bases). Per germline, CDR1 SGHAT and CDR2 FQNNGV. The CDR3 is 14 residues long. The V end was cut by 4 bases, the J end by 0 bases, with 10 bases between. Here the CDR3 reads CASSYAGNSYEQYF. For the CDR3, the DNA is TGTGCCAGCAGCTACGCAGGGAACTCCTACGAGCAGTACTTC.

This clonotype appeared many times. The chain combines TRBV9 with TRBJ2-1; 7 bases match TRBD2. V gave up 3 bases and J gave up 10 bases; unmatched junction bases: 10. In germline, CDR1 is SGDLS, CDR2 YYNGEE. This CDR3 contains 14 residues. The CDR3: CASSDGAGVREQFF. In nucleotides, the CDR3 is TGTGCCAGCAGCGATGGGGCGGGAGTTAGGGAGCAGTTCTTC.

This clonotype was detected many times. Mismatch with germline at one junction end may stem from a read error. V usage is TRBV4-1 and J usage is TRBJ1-2, with D possibly TRBD1 on 5 matching bases. The CDR3 has 15 amino acids. CDR1 and CDR2 from the germline V gene are MGHRA and YSYEKL. In nucleotides, the CDR3 is TGCGCCAGCAGCCAAGATAGTCAGCTACCAGGGACGGTGGCTTTC. Encoded protein: CASSQDSQLPGTVAF.

This chain links TRBV20-1 with TRBJ2-7; 12 bases agree with TRBD2. V was pared by 3 bases and J by 2 bases, with 5 bases of the junction left unmatched. The CDR3 extends over 15 amino acids. From germline, CDR1 is DFQATT and CDR2 SNEGSKA (reference sequence). For the CDR3, the DNA is TGCAGTGCTAGGGCGGGACTAGCGGGCACCTACGAGCAGTACTTC. It yields the protein CSARAGLAGTYEQYF.

V and J are TRBV19 and TRBJ2-2; 9 bases are shared with TRBD2. CDR3 length: 16 amino acids. The V gene end was trimmed by 1 base and the J gene end by 4 bases; junction bases not matched to a gene: 4. CDR1 and CDR2 (germline): LNHDA, SQIVND (reference sequence). The CDR3 sequence is CASSIGPAGGTGELFF. CDR3 in DNA: TGTGCCAGTAGTATAGGGCCAGCGGGAGGCACCGGGGAGCTGTTTTTT.

The chain joins TRBV7-9 to TRBJ1-2; 9 nucleotides agree with TRBD1. This CDR3 is built from 13 residues. CDR1 and CDR2 from the germline V gene are SEHNR and FQNEAQ (reference sequence). With V trimmed by 5 bases and J by 5 bases, 3 bases remained unmatched. For the CDR3, the DNA is TGTGCCAGCAGCCCAGACAGGGGGTATGGCTACACCTTC. Amino acid sequence: CASSPDRGYGYTF. Using reference TRBV7-9 and TRBJ1-2 for the parts outside the CDR3, the full variable domain is DTGVSQNPRHKITKRGQNVTFRCDPISEHNRLYWYRQTLGQGPEFLTYFQNEAQLEKSRLLSDRFSAERPKGSFSTLEIQRTEQGDSAMYLCASSPDRGYGYTFGSGTRLTVV.

The sample holds one count of this clonotype. The chain couples TRBV20-1 to TRBJ2-3, with D perhaps assigned TRBD1 or TRBD2 (5 bases each). The CDR3 runs to 15 residues. The V and J ends lost 5 bases and 3 bases respectively, with 18 bases between them. The germline V gene encodes CDR1 DFQATT and CDR2 SNEGSKA (reference sequence). CDR3 protein: CSARWPGTPTDTQYF. CDR3 in DNA: TGCAGTGCTCGATGGCCAGGGACCCCAACAGATACGCAGTATTTT.

The genes are TRBV2 and TRBJ1-1; 8 nucleotides line up with TRBD1. Germline V gene lookup returns CDR1 SNHLY and CDR2 FYNNEI. This CDR3 region has 15 residues. V lost 11 bases, J lost 3 bases, and 14 bases stayed unmatched. Here the CDR3 DNA reads TGTGCCCAAAAGGAGGTAGGACAGGGCGACACTGAAGCTTTCTTT. This gives the protein CAQKEVGQGDTEAFF.

For this clonotype: It may be a read error: a sequence one base away is much more abundant. The V and J genes are TRBV12-3 or TRBV12-4 and TRBJ1-1, with D hard to call. Trimming took 7 bases from V and 9 from J, leaving 21 bases between them. CDR3 size: 14 residues. The CDR3 DNA reads as TGTGCCAGCACTATAAACGGGCCCTCCCCTCAAGCTTTCTTT. It specifies CASTINGPSPQAFF.

The CDR3 reads CSARAISRGFSYEQYF. The CDR3 DNA is TGCAGTGCTAGAGCCATCTCGAGGGGTTTTTCCTACGAGCAGTACTTC. V usage is TRBV20-1 and J usage is TRBJ2-7; the D gene could be TRBD1 or TRBD2 (5 bases each). The germline V gene has CDR1 DFQATT and CDR2 SNEGSKA (reference sequence). CDR3 size: 16 residues. Trimming shortened V by 1 base and J by 1 base, and 17 bases separated the two germline ends.

With regard to this clonotype: The CDR3 ends on some other residue instead of the conserved phenylalanine or tryptophan, so this is likely a read error. The gene calls are TRBV19 and TRBJ2-1, with 10 bases that match TRBD2. Germline CDR1 is LNHDA and CDR2 is SQIVND (reference sequence). After removal of 2 bases from V and 3 bases from J, the junction contained 4 bases not matched to a gene. The CDR3 has 16 amino acids. CDR3 protein: CASSIRTSGNYNEQFL. The CDR3 bases are TGTGCCAGTAGTATAAGGACTAGCGGTAACTACAATGAGCAGTTCCTC.

This clonotype was recorded at least ten times. The CDR3 region has the DNA TGCGCCAGCAGCGGGGGCAGCGATAACAATGAGCAGTTCTTC. It specifies CASSGGSDNNEQFF. The chain carries TRBV5-1 and TRBJ2-1; tentatively, D is TRBD1 (6 bases). V lost 4 bases to trimming and J lost 5 bases, with 13 bases between them. CDR3 length equals 14 residues. Looked up from germline, CDR1 is SGHRS and CDR2 is YFSETQ.

This clonotype was observed many times. The CDR3 region has the DNA TGTGCCAGCAGGGGGGGTGGTCCGTACGAGCAGTACTTC. It codes for CASRGGGPYEQYF. This chain links TRBV2 with TRBJ2-7; possible D gene TRBD2, 6 bases. V gave up 6 bases and J gave up 4 bases, with 13 bases separating them. The CDR3 length is 13 residues. In germline, CDR1 is SNHLY, CDR2 FYNNEI. Complete variable domain (other parts from reference TRBV2 and TRBJ2-7): EPEVTQTPSHQVTQMGQEVILRCVPISNHLYFYWYRQILGQKVEFLVSFYNNEISEKSEIFDDQFSVERPDGSNFTLKIRSTKLEDSAMYFCASRGGGPYEQYFGPGTRLTVT.

The chain is built from TRBV5-5 and TRBJ2-1; D is perhaps TRBD1 or TRBD2 (5 bases each). The CDR3 contains 14 residues. Trimming removed 3 bases from V and 7 bases from J, with 14 bases in between. Germline CDR1 SGHKS, CDR2 YYEKEE (reference sequence). The CDR3 sequence: CASSSGLQGNEQFF. The CDR3 DNA sequence: TGTGCCAGCAGCTCGGGGCTACAAGGAAATGAGCAGTTCTTC.

This clonotype was picked up a small number of times. V gene TRBV30 combines with J gene TRBJ2-1, with unresolved D. Germline V lookup: CDR1 GTSNPN, CDR2 SVGIG (reference sequence). CDR3 length equals 14 residues. V gave up 0 bases and J gave up 8 bases, with 14 bases separating them. The CDR3 nucleotides are TGTGCCTGGAGTGTTATGCAAGAAGTCGATGAGCAGTTCTTC. Translation: CAWSVMQEVDEQFF.

CDR3 coding DNA: TGTGCCAGCAGTTTGAGAGGTTCGGACACCGGGGAGCTGTTTTTT. It specifies CASSLRGSDTGELFF. The V call is TRBV12-3 or TRBV12-4, the J call TRBJ2-2; D remains unclear. The ends were cut back, 3 bases at V and 3 bases at J, with 11 bases in the middle. The CDR3 totals 15 residues.

CDR3 loop: CSAKEGLSTEAFF. CDR3 bases: TGCAGTGCTAAAGAGGGTTTGAGTACTGAAGCTTTCTTT. The chain links TRBV20-1 to TRBJ1-1; D gene unclear. This CDR3 has 13 amino acids. Per germline, CDR1 DFQATT and CDR2 SNEGSKA (reference sequence). Deletions cut 4 bases from V and 5 bases from J, with 14 bases between.